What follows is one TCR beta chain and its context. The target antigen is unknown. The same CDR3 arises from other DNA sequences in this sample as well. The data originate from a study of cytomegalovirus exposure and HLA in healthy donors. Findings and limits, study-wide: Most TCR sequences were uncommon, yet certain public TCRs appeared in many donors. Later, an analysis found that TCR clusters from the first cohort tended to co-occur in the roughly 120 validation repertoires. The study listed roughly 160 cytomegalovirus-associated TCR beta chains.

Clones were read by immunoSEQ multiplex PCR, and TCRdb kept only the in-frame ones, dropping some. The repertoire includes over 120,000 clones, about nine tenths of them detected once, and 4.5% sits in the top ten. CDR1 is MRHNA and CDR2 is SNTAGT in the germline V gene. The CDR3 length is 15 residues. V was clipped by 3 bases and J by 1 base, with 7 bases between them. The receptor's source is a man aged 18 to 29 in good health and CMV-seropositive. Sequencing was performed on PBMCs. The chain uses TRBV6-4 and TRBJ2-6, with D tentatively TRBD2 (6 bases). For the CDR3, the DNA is TGTGCCAGCAGTGAAGGAGGGTCTGGGGCCAACGTCCTGACTTTC. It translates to CASSEGGSGANVLTF.